This T cell receptor beta chain was captured in a study of T-cell reconstitution after alpha-beta-depleted transplantation in children. Broader study findings: Fresh T-cell production supplied most of the T-cell counts and diversity seen one year after transplant. For some patients, TCRbeta diversity was high at day 60 because of recipient T cells and thymic progenitors that survived. Two months or so post-transplant, alpha-beta T cells reportedly derived from several hundred expanded graft clones.

The authors prepared the TCRbeta library with unique molecular identifiers. TCRdb reprocessed the PCR reads via MiXCR and lists one record per CDR3 protein. The repertoire holds fewer than 550,000 distinct CDR3 sequences, with roughly 11% as singletons. This clonotype was counted only a few times. Its antigen remains unknown. Germline lookup yields CDR1 MNHEY and CDR2 SVGEGT. The CDR3 has 14 residues. The ends were cut back, 2 bases at V and 0 bases at J, with 7 bases in the middle. The chain couples TRBV6-2 or TRBV6-3 to TRBJ1-1; no definite D call. The sequences come from PBMCs, mostly from graft donor cells, collected 180 days after TCRalphabeta/CD19-depleted stem cell transplant. This receptor was obtained from a female patient aged 2-10 years who had a stem cell transplant for aplastic anemia, so the T cells may come from the graft donor. CDR3 loop: CASSYRILNTEAFF. The CDR3 DNA reads TGTGCCAGCAGTTACAGGATTTTGAACACTGAAGCTTTCTTT.